The clone carrying this TCR beta chain has a handful of counts. Its antigen is currently unknown. This specimen comes from a study of regulatory T cells in long-lasting Graves disease. Notes on the study in general: Lower TCR diversity characterized persistent Graves' patients relative to newly diagnosed patients.

Per the germline V gene, CDR1 is MNHEY and CDR2 is SVGEGT. The CDR3 covers 14 residues. With 7 bases removed from V and 4 bases from J, the gap between germline ends came to 14 bases. Time point indicated: newly diagnosed GD, antithyroid drugs for less than 3 months. RNA extracted from PBMCs served as the sequencing template. American Thyroid Association guidelines were used to diagnose Graves' disease. Construction of the TCR beta libraries employed iRepertoire HTBI primers in conjunction with Arm-PCR of CDR3 regions. MiXCR, run by TCRdb on the multiplex PCR reads, gives a single entry per CDR3 protein. This sample has approximately 350,000 distinct CDR3 sequences, with over 15% found just once. These data were also filed under a second study, of T cells in Graves' hyperthyroidism and ophthalmopathy. That report adds: Exclusion of a patient resulted from uncontrolled infection, other autoimmune disease, pregnancy or lactation.

This clonotype was obtained from a man in his forties with Graves disease. The source material was peripheral blood mononuclear cells (PBMCs), sampled at new diagnosis, from a patient treated with antithyroid drugs. The V call is TRBV6-2 or TRBV6-3, the J call TRBJ2-1; TRBD1 is a possible D gene (6 bases). The CDR3 coding sequence is TGTGCCAGCACTGACCCAGGGGCTTACAATGAGCAGTTCTTC. The encoded protein is CASTDPGAYNEQFF.